Listed below are T cell receptor beta chains from one sample, sequenced in a study of human T cells and chemical hapten exposure. TCRdb reprocessed the RACE reads via MiXCR and lists one record per CDR3 protein. The sample lists approximately 370,000 distinct CDR3 sequences; about 5% were seen once. Sequences were derived from whole blood, sampled in connection with sensitization to the hapten diphenylcyclopropenone (DPC). The receptors were gathered from a woman in her late teens or twenties with alopecia areata. Some clones in this sample may be carry-over from other donors' samples. The CDR3 runs from the conserved cysteine through the conserved F or W. A D gene is named only where the DNA matches it firmly. Some rows mark clone size as missing; the rest say once, few, many or name a class of expanded clone.

CDR3aa: CASSLRRADYEQYF; CDR3nt: TGTGCCAGCAGTTTAAGGAGGGCCGACTACGAGCAGTACTTC; abundance: .; v_gene: TRBV28; d_gene: .; j_gene: TRBJ2-7
CDR3aa: CASSESWSTDTQYF; CDR3nt: TGTGCCAGCAGTGAATCCTGGAGCACAGATACGCAGTATTTT; abundance: .; v_gene: TRBV6-1; d_gene: .; j_gene: TRBJ2-3
CDR3aa: CASSISGASYNEQFF; CDR3nt: TGTGCCAGCAGCATAAGCGGGGCGTCCTACAATGAGCAGTTCTTC; abundance: many; v_gene: TRBV7-8; d_gene: TRBD2; j_gene: TRBJ2-1
CDR3aa: CASSPGPLAYTF; CDR3nt: TGTGCCAGCAGCCCAGGACCGCTGGCGTACACCTTC; abundance: many; v_gene: TRBV5-6; d_gene: .; j_gene: TRBJ1-2
CDR3aa: CASSFSQAGVRGDTIYF; CDR3nt: TGTGCCAGCAGCTTCTCCCAGGCTGGGGTTCGAGGTGACACCATATATTTT; abundance: .; v_gene: TRBV11-2; d_gene: .; j_gene: TRBJ1-3
CDR3aa: CASSVVGRTYNEQFF; CDR3nt: TGTGCCAGCTCTGTAGTGGGGCGGACCTACAATGAGCAGTTCTTC; abundance: few; v_gene: TRBV2; d_gene: .; j_gene: TRBJ2-1
CDR3aa: CASRIAGVRNQPQHF; CDR3nt: TGTGCCAGCAGAATTGCAGGGGTTCGTAATCAGCCCCAGCATTTT; abundance: few; v_gene: TRBV6-1; d_gene: .; j_gene: TRBJ1-5
CDR3aa: CASSFYRGSLNNSPLHF; CDR3nt: TGTGCCAGCAGCTTTTACAGGGGATCGTTAAATAATTCACCCCTCCACTTT; abundance: .; v_gene: TRBV7-6; d_gene: TRBD1; j_gene: TRBJ1-6
CDR3aa: CASRKNAEAFF; CDR3nt: TGTGCCAGCAGGAAGAACGCTGAAGCTTTCTTT; abundance: many; v_gene: TRBV12-3/TRBV12-4; d_gene: .; j_gene: TRBJ1-1
CDR3aa: CASTQGSFPALDTQYF; CDR3nt: TGTGCCAGCACCCAGGGCAGTTTCCCAGCGTTAGATACGCAGTATTTT; abundance: many; v_gene: TRBV25-1; d_gene: .; j_gene: TRBJ2-3
CDR3aa: CASSEDRAYGYTF; CDR3nt: TGTGCCAGCAGTGAGGATCGGGCTTACGGCTACACCTTC; abundance: many; v_gene: TRBV2; d_gene: .; j_gene: TRBJ1-2
CDR3aa: CASSPATPGPRQDTF; CDR3nt: TGTGCCAGCAGCCCAGCCACTCCGGGACCCCGACAGGACACCTTC; abundance: .; v_gene: TRBV7-9; d_gene: .; j_gene: TRBJ1-2
CDR3aa: CASSQGANFLDTQYF; CDR3nt: TGCGCCAGCAGCCAAGGGGCTAATTTTTTAGATACGCAGTATTTT; abundance: many; v_gene: TRBV4-3; d_gene: .; j_gene: TRBJ2-3
CDR3aa: CSGRATDTQYF; CDR3nt: TGCAGCGGCAGGGCCACAGATACGCAGTATTTT; abundance: .; v_gene: TRBV29-1; d_gene: .; j_gene: TRBJ2-3
CDR3aa: CSARGGPVLGQPQHF; CDR3nt: TGCAGTGCTAGAGGCGGGCCCGTATTAGGTCAGCCCCAGCATTTT; abundance: few; v_gene: TRBV20-1; d_gene: .; j_gene: TRBJ1-5
CDR3aa: CASRVAGGNEQFF; CDR3nt: TGTGCCAGCCGGGTAGCGGGGGGCAATGAGCAGTTCTTC; abundance: .; v_gene: TRBV2; d_gene: TRBD2; j_gene: TRBJ2-1
CDR3aa: CASSYSNTPPGGEKLFF; CDR3nt: TGTGCCAGCAGTTACTCGAATACACCGCCGGGTGGTGAAAAACTGTTTTTT; abundance: few; v_gene: TRBV6-6; d_gene: .; j_gene: TRBJ1-4
CDR3aa: CASSQYQGPYEQYF; CDR3nt: TGCGCCAGCAGCCAATACCAGGGCCCCTACGAGCAGTACTTC; abundance: many; v_gene: TRBV4-1; d_gene: .; j_gene: TRBJ2-7
CDR3aa: CASSQLAGGEQETQYF; CDR3nt: TGTGCCAGCAGCCAATTAGCGGGGGGAGAACAAGAGACCCAGTACTTC; abundance: many; v_gene: TRBV4-2; d_gene: TRBD2; j_gene: TRBJ2-5
CDR3aa: CASSEADGGTQYF; CDR3nt: TGTGCCAGCAGTGAAGCGGACGGGGGTACGCAGTATTTT; abundance: few; v_gene: TRBV2; d_gene: .; j_gene: TRBJ2-3
CDR3aa: CASSPRDTDNEQFF; CDR3nt: TGTGCCAGCAGCCCGAGGGACACGGACAATGAGCAGTTCTTC; abundance: few; v_gene: TRBV5-6; d_gene: .; j_gene: TRBJ2-1
CDR3aa: CASSPGPSGGASTDTQYF; CDR3nt: TGTGCCAGCAGTCCCGGGCCCAGCGGGGGGGCCTCCACAGATACGCAGTATTTT; abundance: many; v_gene: TRBV6-1; d_gene: TRBD2; j_gene: TRBJ2-3
CDR3aa: CSARDGSRSGNTIYF; CDR3nt: TGCAGTGCTAGAGATGGCAGCCGATCTGGAAACACCATATATTTT; abundance: few; v_gene: TRBV20-1; d_gene: .; j_gene: TRBJ1-3
CDR3aa: CASSYVASTDTQYF; CDR3nt: TGTGCCAGCAGTTACGTCGCTAGCACAGATACGCAGTATTTT; abundance: many; v_gene: TRBV6-2/TRBV6-3; d_gene: .; j_gene: TRBJ2-3
CDR3aa: CASSLGDNQPQHF; CDR3nt: TGCGCCAGCAGCTTGGGGGACAATCAGCCCCAGCATTTT; abundance: few; v_gene: TRBV5-1; d_gene: .; j_gene: TRBJ1-5